This TCR beta chain emerged from a study of beta chain features in type 1 diabetes. Findings and caveats of the study: There was a possibility that cDNA sequencing over-represented cells with high TCR expression. Within each of all four CD4+ subsets, Type 1 diabetes patients had TCRB CDR3s that were moderately but significantly shorter. More deletions and fewer insertions at VDJ junctions were found in patients with type 1 diabetes. The study found that naive, central memory and Treg TCRB repertoires appeared more similar in patients than in healthy donors.

The sequenced template was cDNA made from the entire isolated RNA. Measured with immunoSEQ multiplex PCR; TCRdb has only the in-frame clones, and not every one. The sample consists of around 360,000 clones, roughly 12% of them appearing once. The authors sorted CD4+ naive, central memory, regulatory and stem cell-like memory cells via CD45RO/CCR7/CD25/CD127/CD95/CD27. Comment on this clone: The antigen remains undetermined.

V was clipped by 4 bases and J by 2 bases, with 18 bases between them. CDR3 length: 17 residues. This chain links TRBV23-1 with TRBJ2-1, with D perhaps TRBD1 (6 bases). TRBV23-1 is labeled an ORF, and its function is uncertain. The sequenced sample consisted of naive CD4+ T cells from blood. The TCR originated in a woman aged 18-29 years with type 1 diabetes. CDR3 DNA sequence: TGCGCCAGCAGTCCCCAGGGAACAGGGCTCCCCTACAATGAGCAGTTCTTC. Translating it yields CASSPQGTGLPYNEQFF.